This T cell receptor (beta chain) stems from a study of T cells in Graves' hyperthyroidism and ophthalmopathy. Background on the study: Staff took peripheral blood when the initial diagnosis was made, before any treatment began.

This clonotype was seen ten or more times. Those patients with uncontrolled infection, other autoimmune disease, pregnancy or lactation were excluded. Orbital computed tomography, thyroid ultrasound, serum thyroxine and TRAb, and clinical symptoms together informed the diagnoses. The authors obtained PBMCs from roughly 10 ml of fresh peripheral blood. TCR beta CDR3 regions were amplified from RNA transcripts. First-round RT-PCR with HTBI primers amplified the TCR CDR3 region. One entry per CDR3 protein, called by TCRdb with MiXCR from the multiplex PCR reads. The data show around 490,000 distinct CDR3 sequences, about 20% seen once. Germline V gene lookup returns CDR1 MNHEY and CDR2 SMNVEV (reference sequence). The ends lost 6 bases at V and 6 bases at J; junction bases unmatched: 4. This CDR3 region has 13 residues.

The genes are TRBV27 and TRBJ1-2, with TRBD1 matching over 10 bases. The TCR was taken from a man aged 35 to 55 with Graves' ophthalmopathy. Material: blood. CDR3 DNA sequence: TGTGCCAGCAGCTTCGGGACAGGGGATGGCTACACCTTC. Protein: CASSFGTGDGYTF.